The next 19 T cell receptor beta chains were all read from a single sample in a study of T cells expressing NK-cell markers. TCRdb re-called the 5' RACE reads; one entry per CDR3 protein, DNA not given. The sample includes about 460,000 distinct CDR3 sequences. The sequencing sample was made of blood T cells: a sorted CD56 or NKG2C T cell subset, CD4+ or CD8+ T cells, or bulk PBMC T cells (not recorded which). These receptors were collected from a woman aged 45 to 65 in good health.

The chain is built from TRBV1 and TRBJ2-2. TRBV1 represents a pseudogene. This CDR3 contains 16 residues. The CDR3 is CTSSQDHGENTGELFF.

This chain links TRBV6-1 with TRBJ1-2. Germline-derived CDR1 and CDR2 are MNHNS and SASEGT. This CDR3 has 13 amino acids. The CDR3 sequence: CASSKGPNYGYTF.

The chain links TRBV3-1 to TRBJ2-3. This CDR3 is built from 14 residues. Germline loops: CDR1 LGHDT, CDR2 YNNKEL (reference sequence). CDR3: CASSQVVGADTQYF.

This rearrangement joins TRBV6-2 or TRBV6-3 to TRBJ2-7; the TCRdb call, TRBD1, lacks DNA for checking. Germline CDR1 MNHEY, CDR2 SVGEGT. The CDR3 contains 16 residues. The CDR3 protein is CASSYPGQGPMYEQYF.

V usage is TRBV25-1 and J usage is TRBJ2-5; the D call of TRBD2 rests on TCRdb alone, since no DNA is present to check it. Per the germline V gene, CDR1 is MGHDK and CDR2 is SYGVNS. The CDR3 loop spans 17 amino acids. The CDR3: CASSEPTSGRAVETQYF.

The V call is TRBV5-1, the J call TRBJ2-5; no DNA is available, so the TRBD1 call from TCRdb remains unchecked. Germline V lookup: CDR1 SGHRS, CDR2 YFSETQ. The CDR3 sequence is 15 residues long. CDR3 region: CASSLGSWTGASQYF.

The chain links TRBV19 to TRBJ1-4. The germline V gene has CDR1 LNHDA and CDR2 SQIVND (reference sequence). The CDR3 loop spans 13 amino acids. This CDR3 reads CASSIVAGEKLFF.

This chain joins TRBV24-1 and TRBJ2-1; TCRdb selects TRBD1, and the lack of DNA leaves this call unchecked. Germline lookup yields CDR1 KGHDR and CDR2 SFDVKD. This CDR3 is built from 11 residues. The CDR3 is CATSGDSEQFF.

V is TRBV15 and J is TRBJ2-1; TCRdb designates TRBD2, a call that cannot be tested without DNA. The germline gives CDR1 LNHNV, CDR2 YYDKDF (reference sequence). This CDR3 has 16 amino acids. The CDR3 protein is CATSRLGLPTYNEQFF. Looking up the rest from reference TRBV15 and TRBJ2-1 gives the full variable domain: DAMVIQNPRYQVTQFGKPVTLSCSQTLNHNVMYWYQQKSSQAPKLLFHYYDKDFNNEADTPDNFQSRRPNTSFCFLDIRSPGLGDTAMYLCATSRLGLPTYNEQFFGPGTRLTVL.

J is TRBJ2-4 and V is TRBV29-1. This CDR3 is built from 12 residues. Germline V gene lookup returns CDR1 SQVTM and CDR2 ANQGSEA. This CDR3 is CSVAAGSDIQYF.

The chain employs TRBV12-3 or TRBV12-4 and TRBJ2-3; TCRdb's D call, TRBD1, is unchecked because there is no DNA. The CDR3 contains 17 residues. The chain's CDR3 is CASTVSGVLPSTDTQYF.

CDR3 sequence: CASSQVRTYTGELFF. The chain couples TRBV4-2 to TRBJ2-2; TCRdb reports TRBD1, a call that lacks DNA to check it against. The CDR3 contains 15 residues. Germline CDR1 reads LGHNA; CDR2 reads YNFKEQ.

The genes are TRBV7-6 and TRBJ2-7. Germline V CDR1 and CDR2: SGHVS, FNYEAQ. CDR3 length equals 13 residues. The CDR3: CASSLGGDKGKYF.

The genes are TRBV2 and TRBJ2-1; TCRdb proposes TRBD2, but this gene call is untestable without DNA. The CDR3 contains 16 residues. Germline loops: CDR1 SNHLY, CDR2 FYNNEI. CDR3 sequence: CASSEIGAGVRNEQFF.

The CDR3 is CASSSGTSGRPILVF. The V call is TRBV27, the J call TRBJ2-1; as DNA is missing, the TRBD2 call by TCRdb cannot be tested. The CDR3 has 15 amino acids. Per the germline V gene, CDR1 is MNHEY and CDR2 is SMNVEV (reference sequence).

V usage is TRBV11-3 and J usage is TRBJ1-1; TCRdb indicates TRBD1, and absent DNA this call remains unverified. Germline V gene sequence: CDR1 SGHNT, CDR2 YENEEA. The CDR3 is 19 amino acids. The CDR3 sequence: CASSLRGLGQGTLSTEAFF.

The genes are TRBV3-1 and TRBJ2-1; the TCRdb D gene call, TRBD1, has no DNA to confirm it. Germline CDR1 LGHDT, CDR2 YNNKEL (reference sequence). This CDR3 has 15 amino acids. The CDR3 loop reads CASSQGLVGNDEQFF.

The CDR3 here is CATSRDLGVTSGNEQFF. This chain joins TRBV15 and TRBJ2-1; TCRdb designates TRBD2, a call that cannot be tested without DNA. The germline CDR1 and CDR2 sequences are LNHNV and YYDKDF (reference sequence). The CDR3 consists of 17 residues.

The CDR3 reads CASSLGAGPVQETQYF. V usage is TRBV5-1 and J usage is TRBJ2-5; there is no DNA to check the TCRdb D call of TRBD2. Germline V CDR1 and CDR2: SGHRS, YFSETQ. The CDR3 is 16 amino acids.